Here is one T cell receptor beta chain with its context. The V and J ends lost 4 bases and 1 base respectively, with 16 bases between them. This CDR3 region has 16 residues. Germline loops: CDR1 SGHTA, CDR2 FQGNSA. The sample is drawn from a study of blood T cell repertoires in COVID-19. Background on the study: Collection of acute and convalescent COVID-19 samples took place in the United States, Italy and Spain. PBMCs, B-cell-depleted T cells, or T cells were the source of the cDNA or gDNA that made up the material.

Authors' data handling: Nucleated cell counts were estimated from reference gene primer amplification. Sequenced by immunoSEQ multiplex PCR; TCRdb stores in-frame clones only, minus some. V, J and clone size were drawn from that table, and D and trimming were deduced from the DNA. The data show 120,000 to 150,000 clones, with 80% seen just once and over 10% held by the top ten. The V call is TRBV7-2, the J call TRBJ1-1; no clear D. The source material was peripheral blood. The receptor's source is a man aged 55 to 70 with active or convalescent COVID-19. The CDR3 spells CASSSPAGVRNTEAFF. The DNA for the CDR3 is TGTGCCAGCAGCTCCCCGGCCGGGGTGAGGAACACTGAAGCTTTCTTT.